Listed here are 10 T cell receptor beta chains from one sample, sequenced in a study of OX40 agonist ivuxolimab in advanced cancers. TCRdb's table, derived via immunoSEQ multiplex PCR, lists solely in-frame clones and lacks some. This table has approximately 74,000 clones, over 75% appearing once. This specimen consisted of CD4+ or CD8+ T cells sorted from blood, obtained in a trial of the OX40 agonist ivuxolimab. Every receptor here comes from an adult with an advanced solid tumor such as melanoma, head and neck, liver or kidney cancer.

The rearrangement uses TRBV29-1 and TRBJ2-7; D gene ambiguous. Trimming removed 7 bases at V and 1 base at J, with 11 bases between. The CDR3 extends over 12 amino acids. Germline V gene sequence: CDR1 SQVTM, CDR2 ANQGSEA. CDR3 in amino acids: CSARKQSYEQYF. As DNA, the CDR3 is TGCAGCGCCAGAAAACAATCCTACGAGCAGTACTTC.

CDR3 in DNA: TGTGCCAGCAGCACTAACAGGGGAGCTGGAAACACCATATATTTT. This translates into CASSTNRGAGNTIYF. The chain joins TRBV5-4 to TRBJ1-3, with 7 bases that match TRBD1. J was trimmed by 2 bases and V by 4 bases; bases with no gene match: 6. The CDR3 runs to 15 residues. From germline, CDR1 is SGHNT and CDR2 YYREEE (reference sequence).

This CDR3 is CSGQGTNTEAFF. DNA for the CDR3: TGCAGCGGTCAGGGTACGAACACTGAAGCTTTCTTT. The chain combines TRBV29-1 with TRBJ1-1, with a weak D call TRBD1 (5 bases). The germline V gene has CDR1 SQVTM and CDR2 ANQGSEA. The V and J ends lost 7 bases and 1 base respectively, with 10 bases between them. This CDR3 region has 12 residues.

The chain is built from TRBV11-2 and TRBJ2-3; D is unresolved. Germline V gene data show CDR1 as SGHAT and CDR2 as FQNNGV. This CDR3 has 12 residues. V shed 5 bases and J shed 6 bases, with 9 bases lying between them. The DNA of the CDR3 is TGTGCCAGCAGCCGAATTAGGGATACGCAGTATTTT. It is translated as CASSRIRDTQYF.

The chain is built from TRBV5-1 and TRBJ2-1, with a tentative D call TRBD2 (5 bases). The ends were cut back, 0 bases at V and 1 base at J, with 8 bases in the middle. This CDR3 has 15 residues. CDR1 is SGHRS, CDR2 YFSETQ, per germline. The CDR3 loop reads CASSLALASYNEQFF. DNA of the CDR3: TGCGCCAGCAGCTTGGCCCTAGCATCCTACAATGAGCAGTTCTTC.

The chain has TRBV7-9 and TRBJ2-4; D may match TRBD1 or TRBD2 (6 bases each). V lost 4 bases to trimming and J lost 6 bases, with 13 bases between them. Per the germline V gene, CDR1 is SEHNR and CDR2 is FQNEAQ (reference sequence). The CDR3 consists of 14 residues. This CDR3 is CASSSRGTLNIQYF. The DNA of the CDR3 is TGTGCCAGCAGCTCACGCGGGACACTAAACATTCAGTACTTC.

This clone came up once. The chain recombines TRBV19 with TRBJ2-2; TRBD2 matches 7 bases. CDR1 LNHDA and CDR2 SQIVND come from the germline V gene (reference sequence). The CDR3 is made up of 16 amino acids. The V segment lost 7 bases and the J segment 3 bases; nucleotides outside the gene matches: 11. The CDR3 reads CASTPLGGTDTGELFF. CDR3 DNA sequence: TGTGCCAGTACCCCCCTCGGGGGGACGGACACCGGGGAGCTGTTTTTT.

This chain uses TRBV4-1 with TRBJ1-3, with D uncertain. The CDR3 totals 16 residues. Trimming stripped 1 base from V and 2 bases from J, with 12 bases between. The V gene's germline CDR1 is MGHRA and CDR2 YSYEKL. Here the CDR3 DNA reads TGCGCCAGCAGCCAAGCCCAACTTGTCGCTGGAAACACCATATATTTT. Translating gives CASSQAQLVAGNTIYF.

The rearrangement uses TRBV6-6 and TRBJ2-7, with TRBD1 identical over 7 bases. Germline CDR1 MNHNY, CDR2 SVGAGI (reference sequence). The CDR3 sequence is 14 residues long. V was pared by 5 bases and J by 2 bases, with 6 bases of the junction left unmatched. The CDR3 region has the DNA TGTGCCAGCAGTCTTCGTCAGGGGGCCTACGAGCAGTACTTC. It translates to CASSLRQGAYEQYF.

The gene calls are TRBV6-1 and TRBJ2-1, with D unresolved. Germline-derived CDR1 and CDR2 are MNHNS and SASEGT. V lost 8 bases and J 0 bases, leaving 11 bases between the germline ends. The CDR3 runs 14 residues. In DNA, the CDR3 is TGTGCCAGCGTTGGCTCTCCCTCCTACAATGAGCAGTTCTTC. This translates into CASVGSPSYNEQFF.